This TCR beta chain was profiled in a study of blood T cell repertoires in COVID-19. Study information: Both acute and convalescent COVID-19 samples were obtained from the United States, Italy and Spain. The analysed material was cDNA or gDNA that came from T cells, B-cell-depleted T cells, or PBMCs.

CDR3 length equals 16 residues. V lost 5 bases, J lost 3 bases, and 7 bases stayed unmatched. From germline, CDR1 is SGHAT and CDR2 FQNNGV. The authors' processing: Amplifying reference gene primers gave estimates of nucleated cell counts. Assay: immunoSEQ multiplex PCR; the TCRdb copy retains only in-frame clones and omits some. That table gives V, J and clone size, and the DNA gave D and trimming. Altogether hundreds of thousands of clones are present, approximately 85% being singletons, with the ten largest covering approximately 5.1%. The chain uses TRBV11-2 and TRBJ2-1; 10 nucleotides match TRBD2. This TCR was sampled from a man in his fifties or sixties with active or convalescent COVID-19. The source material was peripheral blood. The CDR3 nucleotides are TGTGCCAGCAGCCCCCGGGCTAGCGGGAGCTACAATGAGCAGTTCTTC. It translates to CASSPRASGSYNEQFF. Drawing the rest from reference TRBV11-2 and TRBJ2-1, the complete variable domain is EAGVAQSPRYKIIEKRQSVAFWCNPISGHATLYWYQQILGQGPKLLIQFQNNGVVDDSQLPKDRFSAERLKGVDSTLKIQPAKLEDSAVYLCASSPRASGSYNEQFFGPGTRLTVL.